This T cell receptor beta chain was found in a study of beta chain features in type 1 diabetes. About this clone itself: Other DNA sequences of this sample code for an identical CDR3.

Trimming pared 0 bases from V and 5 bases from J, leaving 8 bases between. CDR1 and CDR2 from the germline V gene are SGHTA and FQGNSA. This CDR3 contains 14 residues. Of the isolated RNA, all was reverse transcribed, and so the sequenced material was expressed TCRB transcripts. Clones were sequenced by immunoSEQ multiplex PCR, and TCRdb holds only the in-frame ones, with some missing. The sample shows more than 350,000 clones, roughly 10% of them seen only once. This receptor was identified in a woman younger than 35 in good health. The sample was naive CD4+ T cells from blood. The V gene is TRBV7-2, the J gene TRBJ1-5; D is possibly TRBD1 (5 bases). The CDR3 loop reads CASSLALGDQPQHF. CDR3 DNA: TGTGCCAGCAGCTTAGCGCTGGGGGATCAGCCCCAGCATTTT.